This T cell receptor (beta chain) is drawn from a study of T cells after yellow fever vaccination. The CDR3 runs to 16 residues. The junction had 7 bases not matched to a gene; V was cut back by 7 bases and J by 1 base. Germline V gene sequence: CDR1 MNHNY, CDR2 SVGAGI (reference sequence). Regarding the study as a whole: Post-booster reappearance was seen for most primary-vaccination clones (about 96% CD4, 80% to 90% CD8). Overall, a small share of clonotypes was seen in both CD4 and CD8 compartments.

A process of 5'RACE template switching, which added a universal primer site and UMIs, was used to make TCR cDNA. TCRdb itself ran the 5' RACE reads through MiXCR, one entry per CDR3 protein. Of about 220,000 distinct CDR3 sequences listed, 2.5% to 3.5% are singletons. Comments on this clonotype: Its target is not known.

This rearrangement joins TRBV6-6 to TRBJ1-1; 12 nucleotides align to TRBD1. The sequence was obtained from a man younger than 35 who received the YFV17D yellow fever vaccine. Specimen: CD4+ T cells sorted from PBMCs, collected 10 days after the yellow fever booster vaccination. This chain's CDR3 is CASNRDRGQRNTEAFF. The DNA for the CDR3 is TGTGCCAGCAATAGGGACAGGGGGCAGAGGAACACTGAAGCTTTCTTT.